These 23 T cell receptor beta chains were sequenced from one sample in a study of cytomegalovirus exposure and HLA in healthy donors. The PCR made use of 60 Vbeta and 13 Jbeta primers. Method: immunoSEQ multiplex PCR; TCRdb's copy keeps in-frame clones and lacks some. The table shows around 250,000 clones, with around 80% occurring only once. Sequenced: PBMCs. The receptors stem from a woman in her fifties or sixties in good health and CMV-seropositive.

The chain carries TRBV4-1 and TRBJ1-5; tentative D call: TRBD1 (5 bases). The CDR3 spans 15 residues. CDR1 is MGHRA and CDR2 is YSYEKL in the germline V gene. V lost 4 bases and J lost 0, with 10 bases in between. The chain's CDR3 is CASSPSTVSNQPQHF. DNA of the CDR3: TGCGCCAGCAGCCCATCGACAGTTAGCAATCAGCCCCAGCATTTT.

This clone was detected only a few times. V is TRBV5-1 and J is TRBJ2-7, with TRBD2 matching over 9 bases. Germline V gene data show CDR1 as SGHRS and CDR2 as YFSETQ. The CDR3 is made up of 13 amino acids. The V gene end was trimmed by 0 bases and the J gene end by 10 bases; junction bases not matched to a gene: 5. The DNA for the CDR3 is TGCGCCAGCAGCTTGGAAGGTAGCGGGAGACAGTACTTC. This translates into CASSLEGSGRQYF.

V is TRBV29-1 and J is TRBJ1-6; tentatively, D is TRBD1 (5 bases). Deletions cut 3 bases from V and 6 bases from J, with 9 bases between. Germline loops: CDR1 SQVTM, CDR2 ANQGSEA. The CDR3 spans 13 residues. The CDR3 region is CSVEYRPNSPLHF. The CDR3 DNA reads as TGCAGCGTTGAGTACAGGCCTAATTCACCCCTCCACTTT.

V usage is TRBV6-1 and J usage is TRBJ2-3; D uncertain. The CDR3 totals 12 residues. With 3 bases removed from V and 3 bases from J, the gap between germline ends came to 4 bases. Germline CDR1 is MNHNS and CDR2 is SASEGT. The CDR3 protein is CASSDMTDTQYF. As DNA, the CDR3 is TGTGCCAGCAGTGATATGACAGATACGCAGTATTTT.

This chain links TRBV4-1 with TRBJ1-1; D call uncertain. The V and J ends lost 2 bases and 7 bases respectively, with 5 bases between them. This CDR3 spans 11 amino acids. The germline V gene has CDR1 MGHRA and CDR2 YSYEKL. The CDR3 sequence is CASSQTNEAFF. For the CDR3, the DNA is TGCGCCAGCAGCCAAACAAATGAAGCTTTCTTT.

The J gene is TRBJ1-1, the V gene TRBV19; tentative D call: TRBD1 (5 bases). The CDR3 length is 15 residues. Germline assignment: CDR1 LNHDA and CDR2 SQIVND (reference sequence). V was cut by 3 bases and J by 4 bases, with 15 bases left in between. The CDR3 here is CASSMQGGGITEAFF. The CDR3, as DNA: TGTGCCAGTAGTATGCAGGGAGGTGGGATCACTGAAGCTTTCTTT.

This chain links TRBV6-5 with TRBJ2-2; 7 positions match TRBD1. V lost 6 bases, J lost 3 bases, and 7 bases stayed unmatched. The CDR3 loop spans 15 amino acids. Looked up from germline, CDR1 is MNHEY and CDR2 is SVGAGI. DNA for the CDR3: TGTGCCAGCAGGCGACAGGGTATCGACACCGGGGAGCTGTTTTTT. Translation: CASRRQGIDTGELFF.

V and J are TRBV5-1 and TRBJ2-5; TRBD1 matches at 9 bases. The V segment lost 5 bases and the J segment 5 bases; nucleotides outside the gene matches: 7. In germline, CDR1 is SGHRS, CDR2 YFSETQ. The CDR3 is 14 amino acids. The CDR3 spells CASSSTGGFETQYF. The CDR3 DNA reads TGCGCCAGCAGTAGCACAGGGGGCTTCGAGACCCAGTACTTC. Based on the CDR3 plus reference TRBV5-1 and TRBJ2-5, the full variable domain is KAGVTQTPRYLIKTRGQQVTLSCSPISGHRSVSWYQQTPGQGLQFLFEYFSETQRNKGNFPGRFSGRQFSNSRSEMNVSTLELGDSALYLCASSSTGGFETQYFGPGTRLLVL.

The rearrangement uses TRBV6-1 and TRBJ2-7; 10 nucleotides line up with TRBD1. The CDR3 consists of 15 residues. The germline V gene has CDR1 MNHNS and CDR2 SASEGT. V was clipped by 7 bases and J by 5 bases; unmatched bases: 11. The CDR3 nucleotides are TGTGCCAGCATCTTGGGAGGGACAGGGGCCAACGAGCAGTACTTC. It specifies CASILGGTGANEQYF.

The rearrangement uses TRBV11-2 and TRBJ1-4; maybe TRBD1 (6 bases). Germline CDR1 is SGHAT and CDR2 is FQNNGV. The length of the CDR3 is 15 residues. Deletions cut 4 bases from V and 4 bases from J, with 13 bases between. The CDR3, as DNA: TGTGCCAGCAGCTCCCCACAGGGCTTTAATGAAAAACTGTTTTTT. This gives the protein CASSSPQGFNEKLFF.

The gene calls are TRBV10-2 and TRBJ1-1, with D unresolved. This CDR3 spans 11 amino acids. Germline CDR1 is WSHSY and CDR2 is SAAADI. Trimming took 2 bases from V and 9 from J, leaving 7 bases between them. CDR3 in DNA: TGCGCCAGCAGTGAGCCAACTCAAGCTTTCTTT. This sequence encodes CASSEPTQAFF.

This chain connects TRBV29-1 to TRBJ2-1; the match to TRBD2 covers 8 bases. V lost 5 bases and J lost 4; bases outside the gene matches: 16. The CDR3 has 17 amino acids. The germline V gene has CDR1 SQVTM and CDR2 ANQGSEA. CDR3 sequence (DNA): TGCAGCGTTCTAGGAAAGGCAGCGGGAGCCTCGTACAATGAGCAGTTCTTC. It is translated as CSVLGKAAGASYNEQFF.

V usage is TRBV2 and J usage is TRBJ1-5; D is unresolved. Trimming stripped 4 bases from V and 3 bases from J, with 10 bases between. The V gene's germline CDR1 is SNHLY and CDR2 FYNNEI. This CDR3 has 14 amino acids. The CDR3 sequence: CASSGLEFNQPQHF. The CDR3 DNA reads TGTGCCAGCAGTGGGTTGGAGTTCAATCAGCCCCAGCATTTT.

This clone was observed once. V is TRBV18 and J is TRBJ2-2; a weak D match, TRBD2 (6 bases). CDR1 and CDR2 (germline): KGHSH, LQKENI. Trimming removed 6 bases from V and 7 bases from J, with 15 bases in between. The CDR3 is made up of 14 amino acids. The chain's CDR3 is CASSPAGTSGELFF. DNA of the CDR3: TGTGCCAGCTCTCCGGCGGGGACGAGCGGGGAGCTGTTTTTT.

V is TRBV9 and J is TRBJ2-2, with D maybe TRBD2 (6 bases). V was cut by 5 bases and J by 7 bases, with 12 bases left in between. This CDR3 has 13 amino acids. Germline V lookup: CDR1 SGDLS, CDR2 YYNGEE. CDR3 protein: CASSERLGGELFF. The DNA of the CDR3 is TGTGCCAGCAGTGAGAGACTAGGCGGGGAGCTGTTTTTT.

The sample holds one count of this clone. The chain employs TRBV5-1 and TRBJ2-7; 15 positions agree with TRBD2. Per the germline V gene, CDR1 is SGHRS and CDR2 is YFSETQ. Germline trimming cut 4 bases from V and 2 bases from J; bases unmatched to any gene: 4. There are 16 residues in the CDR3. CDR3 sequence reads: CASSPGLAGGPYEQYF. DNA of the CDR3: TGCGCCAGCAGCCCGGGACTAGCGGGAGGTCCCTACGAGCAGTACTTC.

The gene calls are TRBV9 and TRBJ2-2; 7 bases map to TRBD2. This CDR3 spans 17 amino acids. Trimming took 4 bases from V and 5 from J; bases not matched to a gene: 14. Germline CDR1 is SGDLS and CDR2 is YYNGEE. CDR3 residues: CASSPRGSGVDTGELFF. CDR3 sequence (DNA): TGTGCCAGCAGCCCTCGAGGGAGCGGGGTAGATACCGGGGAGCTGTTTTTT. Supplemented by reference TRBV9 and TRBJ2-2, the full variable domain reads DSGVTQTPKHLITATGQRVTLRCSPRSGDLSVYWYQQSLDQGLQFLIQYYNGEERAKGNILERFSAQQFPDLHSELNLSSLELGDSALYFCASSPRGSGVDTGELFFGEGSRLTVL.

The chain combines TRBV19 with TRBJ2-7, with TRBD1 as a possible D gene (5 bases). Germline values: CDR1 LNHDA, CDR2 SQIVND (reference sequence). The CDR3 is made up of 13 amino acids. V lost 4 bases, J lost 4 bases, and 11 bases lay in between. The CDR3 reads CASSKGLRYEQYF. The CDR3 coding sequence is TGTGCCAGTAGTAAGGGGTTAAGGTACGAGCAGTACTTC.

CDR3 sequence (DNA): TGTGCCAGCAGCAGGGGAGGGGACACTGAAGCTTTCTTT. It yields the protein CASSRGGDTEAFF. The V gene is TRBV13, the J gene TRBJ1-1; D perhaps matches TRBD1 (5 bases). This CDR3 has 13 amino acids. Per the germline V gene, CDR1 is PRHDT and CDR2 is FYEKMQ (reference sequence). V was pared by 5 bases and J by 3 bases, with 10 bases between.

This chain connects TRBV5-6 to TRBJ2-7; 7 bases line up with TRBD1. This CDR3 is 16 amino acids long. Losses at the gene ends were 4 bases for V and 9 bases for J; bases not matched to a gene: 19. CDR1 and CDR2 from the germline V gene are SGHDT and YYEEEE. CDR3 in DNA: TGTGCCAGCAGCCCCGGTCTGGGCCAGGGGGAATACACGCAGTACTTC. As protein: CASSPGLGQGEYTQYF. Full variable domain (missing parts from reference TRBV5-6 and TRBJ2-7): DAGVTQSPTHLIKTRGQQVTLRCSPKSGHDTVSWYQQALGQGPQFIFQYYEEEERQRGNFPDRFSGHQFPNYSSELNVNALLLGDSALYLCASSPGLGQGEYTQYFGPGTRLTVT.

The chain joins TRBV7-9 to TRBJ2-4; TRBD1 might be the D (5 bases). Trimming removed 3 bases from V and 4 bases from J, with 10 bases in between. In germline, CDR1 is SEHNR, CDR2 FQNEAQ (reference sequence). The CDR3 covers 14 residues. The chain's CDR3 is CASSLGQGKNIQYF. The CDR3 DNA reads TGTGCCAGCAGCTTGGGCCAGGGAAAAAACATTCAGTACTTC.

The V call is TRBV5-4, the J call TRBJ2-7, with 12 nucleotides matching TRBD1. J gave up 6 bases and V 2 bases, and 6 bases lay outside the gene matches. Germline V gene lookup returns CDR1 SGHNT and CDR2 YYREEE (reference sequence). CDR3 length: 15 residues. CDR3 residues: CASSFPGQGAREQYF. CDR3 DNA sequence: TGTGCCAGCAGCTTTCCGGGACAGGGGGCGCGCGAGCAGTACTTC.

The DNA of the CDR3 is TGTGCCAGCAGTTTACGGGCAGCGGCAGGGGGAAATGAGCAGTTCTTC. Amino acids: CASSLRAAAGGNEQFF. V and J are TRBV27 and TRBJ2-1, with 7 bases aligning to TRBD1. Germline-derived CDR1 and CDR2 are MNHEY and SMNVEV (reference sequence). V lost 2 bases and J lost 7; bases outside the gene matches: 11. The CDR3 spans 16 residues.